This T cell receptor beta chain stems from a study of a mutant IDH1 vaccine in newly diagnosed glioma. Profiled with immunoSEQ multiplex PCR; TCRdb holds only in-frame clones, not every one. The sample lists approximately 70,000 clones; under 90% were seen once. The ends were cut back, 4 bases at V and 4 bases at J, with 19 bases in the middle. There are 16 residues in the CDR3. The germline gives CDR1 SNHLY, CDR2 FYNNEI. Turning to this clone: Its antigen is as yet unknown.

Time point here: week 23, last vaccination. All doses held 300 ug of mutant IDH1 20-mer peptide, with topical imiquimod. The chain uses TRBV2 and TRBJ2-5, with D possibly TRBD2 on 5 matching bases. The TCR comes from a man younger than 35 with glioma. Sequences were derived from PBMCs, sampled from a glioma patient whose treatment included an IDH1 peptide vaccine. CDR3 loop: CASSGGWLAGGETQYF. CDR3 DNA: TGTGCCAGCAGTGGAGGTTGGCTAGCAGGAGGAGAGACCCAGTACTTC.